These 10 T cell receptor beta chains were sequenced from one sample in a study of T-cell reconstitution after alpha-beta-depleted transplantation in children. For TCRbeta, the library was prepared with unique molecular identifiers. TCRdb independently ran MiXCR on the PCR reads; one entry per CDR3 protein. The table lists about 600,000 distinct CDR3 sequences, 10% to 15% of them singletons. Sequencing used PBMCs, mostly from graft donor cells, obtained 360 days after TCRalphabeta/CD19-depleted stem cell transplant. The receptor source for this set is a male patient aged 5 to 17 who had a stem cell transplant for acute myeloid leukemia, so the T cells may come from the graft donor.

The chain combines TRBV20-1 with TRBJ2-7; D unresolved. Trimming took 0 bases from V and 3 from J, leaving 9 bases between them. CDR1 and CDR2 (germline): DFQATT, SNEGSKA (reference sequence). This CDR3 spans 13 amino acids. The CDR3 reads CSARDWRNYEQYF. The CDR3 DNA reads TGCAGTGCTAGAGATTGGCGGAACTACGAGCAGTACTTC.

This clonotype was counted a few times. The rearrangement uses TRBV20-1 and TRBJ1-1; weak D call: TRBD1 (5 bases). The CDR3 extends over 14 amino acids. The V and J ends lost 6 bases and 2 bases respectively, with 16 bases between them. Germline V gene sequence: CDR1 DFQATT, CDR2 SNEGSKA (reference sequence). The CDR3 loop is CSARTSGGNTEAFF. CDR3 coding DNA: TGCAGTGCCCGGACATCCGGGGGAAACACTGAAGCTTTCTTT.

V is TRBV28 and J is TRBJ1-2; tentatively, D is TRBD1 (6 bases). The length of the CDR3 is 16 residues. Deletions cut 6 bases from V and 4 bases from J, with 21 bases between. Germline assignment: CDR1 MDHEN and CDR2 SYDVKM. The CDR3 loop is CASSQGVRGVGYGYTF. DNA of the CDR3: TGTGCCAGCAGCCAGGGCGTCAGGGGAGTCGGCTATGGCTACACCTTC.

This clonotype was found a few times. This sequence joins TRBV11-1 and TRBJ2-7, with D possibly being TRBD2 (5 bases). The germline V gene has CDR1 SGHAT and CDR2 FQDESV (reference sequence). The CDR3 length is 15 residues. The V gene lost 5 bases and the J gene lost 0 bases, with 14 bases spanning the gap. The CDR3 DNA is TGTGCCAGCAGCCCCGACCTACTAGTCTCCTACGAGCAGTACTTC. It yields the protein CASSPDLLVSYEQYF.

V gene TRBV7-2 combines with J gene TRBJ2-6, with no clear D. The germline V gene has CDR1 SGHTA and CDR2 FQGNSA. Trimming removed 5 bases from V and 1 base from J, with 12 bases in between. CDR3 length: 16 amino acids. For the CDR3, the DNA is TGTGCCAGCAGCCCCCCGGGTGCTTCTGGGGCCAACGTCCTGACTTTC. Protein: CASSPPGASGANVLTF.

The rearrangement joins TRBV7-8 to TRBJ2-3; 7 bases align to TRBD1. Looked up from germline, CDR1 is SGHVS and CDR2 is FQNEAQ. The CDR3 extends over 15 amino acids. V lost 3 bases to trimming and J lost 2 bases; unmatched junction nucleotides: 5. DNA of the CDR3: TGTGCCAGCAGCTTTTCCGGGACAGACACAGATACGCAGTATTTT. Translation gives CASSFSGTDTDTQYF.

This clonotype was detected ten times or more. The CDR3 protein is CASRNPISSATDTQYF. CDR3 nucleotide sequence: TGTGCCAGCAGAAACCCAATTTCGTCCGCCACAGATACGCAGTATTTT. This chain joins TRBV28 and TRBJ2-3; D not certain. The germline V gene encodes CDR1 MDHEN and CDR2 SYDVKM. With 6 bases removed from V and 2 bases from J, the gap between germline ends came to 18 bases. There are 16 residues in the CDR3.

The CDR3 here is CASSLTLGLAGGPPSYNEQFF. CDR3 DNA: TGTGCCAGCAGCTTAACCTTGGGACTAGCGGGAGGGCCTCCCTCCTACAATGAGCAGTTCTTC. The rearrangement links TRBV11-1 to TRBJ2-1; 16 bases are shared with TRBD2. The germline gives CDR1 SGHAT, CDR2 FQDESV (reference sequence). The CDR3 length is 21 residues. The V segment lost 2 bases and the J segment 0 bases; nucleotides outside the gene matches: 10.

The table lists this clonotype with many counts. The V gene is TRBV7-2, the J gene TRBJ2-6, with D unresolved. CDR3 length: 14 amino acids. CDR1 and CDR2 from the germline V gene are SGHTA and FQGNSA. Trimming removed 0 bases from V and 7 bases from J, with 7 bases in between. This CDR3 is CASSLAGYANVLTF. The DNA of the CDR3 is TGTGCCAGCAGCTTAGCAGGGTATGCCAACGTCCTGACTTTC.

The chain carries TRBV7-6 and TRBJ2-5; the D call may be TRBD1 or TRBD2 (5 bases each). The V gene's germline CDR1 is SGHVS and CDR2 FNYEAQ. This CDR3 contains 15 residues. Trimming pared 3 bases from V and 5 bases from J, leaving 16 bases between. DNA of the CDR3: TGTGCCAGCAGCTTGTGGAACAGCGAGGGGGAGACCCAGTACTTC. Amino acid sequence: CASSLWNSEGETQYF.